This entry lists 23 T cell receptor beta chains sequenced from one sample in a study of blood T cell repertoires in COVID-19. The repertoire was sequenced with immunoSEQ multiplex PCR; TCRdb's copy has only in-frame clones and lacks some. The sample lists some 180,000 clones, 70% to 90% occurring once. The specimen sequenced was peripheral blood. The receptors shown here come from a man aged 50 or older with COVID-19, enrolled during active disease.

The chain has TRBV12-3 or TRBV12-4 and TRBJ1-5; D is unresolved. The CDR3 has 13 amino acids. The germline V and J ends were trimmed by 6 bases and 0 bases, with 6 bases remaining between them. This CDR3 reads CASRSHSNQPQHF. In DNA form, the CDR3 reads TGTGCCAGCAGGTCCCATAGCAATCAGCCCCAGCATTTT.

V is TRBV14 and J is TRBJ2-5; 10 nucleotides match TRBD2. Trimming took 2 bases from V and 5 from J; bases not matched to a gene: 8. This CDR3 comprises 16 residues. Germline V gene lookup returns CDR1 SGHDN and CDR2 FVKESK. The CDR3 reads CASSQSLSGGTETQYF. The CDR3 coding sequence is TGTGCCAGCAGCCAATCCCTTAGCGGGGGGACGGAGACCCAGTACTTC.

In its sample, this clone was seen a few times. This rearrangement joins TRBV18 to TRBJ1-5, with D perhaps TRBD1 (5 bases). Trimming removed 6 bases at V and 7 bases at J, with 13 bases between. The CDR3 contains 13 residues. CDR1 KGHSH and CDR2 LQKENI come from the germline V gene. The CDR3 sequence: CASSPGRDQPQHF. The DNA of the CDR3 is TGTGCCAGCTCTCCGGGGAGGGACCAGCCCCAGCATTTT.

This chain connects TRBV18 to TRBJ1-2; 7 bases line up with TRBD1. The germline V gene encodes CDR1 KGHSH and CDR2 LQKENI. The CDR3 runs to 16 residues. V shed 3 bases, J shed 2 bases, and the junction held 9 bases outside the gene matches. The CDR3 DNA follows: TGTGCCAGCTCACCCTGGGGGACAGACACCAACTATGGCTACACCTTC. It is translated as CASSPWGTDTNYGYTF.

The chain couples TRBV6-5 to TRBJ2-2; no clear D gene. Germline V gene lookup returns CDR1 MNHEY and CDR2 SVGAGI. The CDR3 is made up of 13 amino acids. V lost 6 bases and J lost 7, with 12 bases in between. CDR3 DNA sequence: TGTGCCAGCAGCCCCCAGTTGATCGGGGAGCTGTTTTTT. As protein: CASSPQLIGELFF.

V is TRBV9 and J is TRBJ2-7; no firm D call. In germline, CDR1 is SGDLS, CDR2 YYNGEE. This CDR3 spans 14 amino acids. With 0 bases removed from V and 3 bases from J, the gap between germline ends came to 10 bases. The CDR3 protein is CASSVALQIYEQYF. The CDR3 nucleotides are TGTGCCAGCAGCGTAGCTCTACAGATCTACGAGCAGTACTTC.

This rearrangement joins TRBV5-1 to TRBJ2-1; 9 bases agree with TRBD1. The CDR3 covers 15 residues. Per the germline V gene, CDR1 is SGHRS and CDR2 is YFSETQ. J gave up 6 bases and V 6 bases, and 10 bases lay outside the gene matches. The CDR3 loop reads CASTHRDRDFNEQFF. CDR3 sequence (DNA): TGCGCCAGCACCCACCGGGACAGGGATTTCAATGAGCAGTTCTTC.

There are a few counts of this clone. This chain connects TRBV6-5 to TRBJ1-2; unclear D gene. CDR1 is MNHEY, CDR2 SVGAGI, per germline. The CDR3 consists of 13 residues. V lost 0 bases and J lost 6, with 8 bases in between. DNA of the CDR3: TGTGCCAGCAGTTACTCGAGAATTGATGGCTACACCTTC. Translating gives CASSYSRIDGYTF.

A single count supports this clone. This chain joins TRBV7-2 and TRBJ1-1; 8 positions match TRBD1. Germline assignment: CDR1 SGHTA and CDR2 FQGNSA. V gave up 1 base and J gave up 1 base; unmatched junction bases: 2. The CDR3 runs 15 residues. CDR3 residues: CASSLGTGKNTEAFF. In DNA, the CDR3 is TGTGCCAGCAGCTTAGGGACAGGGAAGAACACTGAAGCTTTCTTT.

The gene calls are TRBV7-8 and TRBJ2-5; 10 nucleotides agree with TRBD1. Germline V gene sequence: CDR1 SGHVS, CDR2 FQNEAQ. V gave up 3 bases and J gave up 5 bases; unmatched junction bases: 6. The CDR3 contains 15 residues. CDR3 sequence: CASSFDRGLAETQYF. As DNA, the CDR3 is TGTGCCAGCAGCTTTGACAGGGGGCTCGCGGAGACCCAGTACTTC.

This clone came up a few times. V usage is TRBV19 and J usage is TRBJ1-2, with 7 bases matching TRBD1. Trimming cost V 3 bases and J 7 bases; bases outside gene matches: 8. CDR3 length: 14 residues. Germline CDR1 reads LNHDA; CDR2 reads SQIVND (reference sequence). CDR3 in amino acids: CASSMGQHVVGYTF. Here the CDR3 DNA reads TGTGCCAGTAGTATGGGACAGCACGTGGTTGGCTACACCTTC.

This rearrangement joins TRBV18 to TRBJ1-2, with a weak D call TRBD1 (5 bases). The length of the CDR3 is 15 residues. V lost 5 bases, J lost 2 bases, and 15 bases lay in between. Germline lookup yields CDR1 KGHSH and CDR2 LQKENI. CDR3 bases: TGTGCCAGCTCATTCTCGACAGAACTAAACTATGGCTACACCTTC. Protein sequence: CASSFSTELNYGYTF.

This clone was observed a single time. The chain couples TRBV4-3 to TRBJ2-7; maybe TRBD2 (7 bases). CDR3 length: 16 residues. CDR1 is LGHNA, CDR2 YSLEER, per germline. Trimming cost V 0 bases and J 1 base, with 13 bases left between them. CDR3 residues: CASSQDRGAFSYEQYF. The CDR3 DNA reads as TGCGCCAGCAGCCAAGATCGGGGGGCCTTTTCCTACGAGCAGTACTTC.

V gene TRBV9 combines with J gene TRBJ2-1; 8 nucleotides agree with TRBD1. The CDR3 sequence is 16 residues long. After removal of 4 bases from V and 0 bases from J, the junction contained 6 bases not matched to a gene. From germline, CDR1 is SGDLS and CDR2 YYNGEE. CDR3 loop: CASSSRTGSSYNEQFF. DNA for the CDR3: TGTGCCAGCAGCTCAAGGACAGGGAGCTCCTACAATGAGCAGTTCTTC.

This clone was detected once. J is TRBJ2-7 and V is TRBV3-1 (or the pseudogene TRBV3-2), with 11 positions matching TRBD2. Germline CDR1 is LGHDT and CDR2 is YNNKEL (reference sequence). V trimming: 0 bases; J trimming: 6 bases; junction bases outside the gene matches: 13. The CDR3 extends over 18 amino acids. CDR3 DNA: TGTGCCAGCAGCCAAGATAACACCATGGGGGGACTAGCGGCCGAGCAGTACTTC. This sequence encodes CASSQDNTMGGLAAEQYF.

The chain links TRBV15 to TRBJ2-2, with D hard to call. CDR3 length: 15 amino acids. V shed 0 bases and J shed 1 base, with 6 bases lying between them. Germline V gene sequence: CDR1 LNHNV, CDR2 YYDKDF (reference sequence). The CDR3 reads CATSRDQENTGELFF. The DNA for the CDR3 is TGTGCCACCAGCAGAGATCAGGAGAACACCGGGGAGCTGTTTTTT.

The chain carries TRBV6-2 or TRBV6-3 and TRBJ2-3, with 16 bases that match TRBD2. CDR1 and CDR2 (germline): MNHEY, SVGEGT. The CDR3 is made up of 19 amino acids. V lost 0 bases and J lost 4; bases outside the gene matches: 7. The CDR3 nucleotides read TGTGCCAGCAGTTACTCCGGACGGGGACTAGCGGGGGGGCCAGATACGCAGTATTTT. The encoded protein is CASSYSGRGLAGGPDTQYF.

The V call is TRBV6-4, the J call TRBJ2-7; a possible D gene is TRBD2 (7 bases). Deletions cut 4 bases from V and 0 bases from J, with 13 bases between. Germline assignment: CDR1 MRHNA and CDR2 SNTAGT. The CDR3 covers 15 residues. The CDR3 loop is CASSVEGGSSYEQYF. The CDR3 DNA reads as TGTGCCAGCAGTGTTGAGGGGGGGAGCTCCTACGAGCAGTACTTC.

About this clone: One end of the junction fails to match germline, which may point to a read error. The gene calls are TRBV6-1 and TRBJ2-5; 8 bases align to TRBD2. Germline V gives CDR1 MNHNS, CDR2 SASEGT. The CDR3 loop spans 16 amino acids. CDR3 sequence reads: CARSEGGRGAGETQYF. The CDR3 nucleotides are TGTGCCCGCAGTGAAGGGGGGCGGGGGGCGGGGGAGACCCAGTACTTC.

The chain employs TRBV5-1 and TRBJ2-2, with 10 bases aligning to TRBD1. The germline V gene has CDR1 SGHRS and CDR2 YFSETQ. Unmatched junction bases numbered 3, after V lost 0 bases and J lost 4 bases. The CDR3 is 16 residues long. Written as DNA, the CDR3 is TGCGCCAGCAGCTTGGTGGGGACAGGGGCCACCGGGGAGCTGTTTTTT. Its protein is CASSLVGTGATGELFF.

There are a few counts of this clone. This chain links TRBV6-2 or TRBV6-3 with TRBJ2-7; D is uncertain. In germline, CDR1 is MNHEY, CDR2 SVGEGT. There are 12 residues in the CDR3. Trimming stripped 2 bases from V and 5 bases from J, with 7 bases between. This chain's CDR3 is CASSYMSDEQYF. The DNA for the CDR3 is TGTGCCAGCAGTTACATGTCGGACGAGCAGTACTTC.

The chain uses TRBV6-6 and TRBJ2-7; tentative D call: TRBD2 (6 bases). The germline gives CDR1 MNHNY, CDR2 SVGAGI (reference sequence). Trimming took 2 bases from V and 5 from J, leaving 10 bases between them. The CDR3 sequence is 13 residues long. Here the CDR3 reads CASSYPPSDEQYF. The DNA of the CDR3 is TGTGCCAGCAGTTACCCCCCTAGCGACGAGCAGTACTTC.

The chain combines TRBV4-1 with TRBJ1-5, with 7 nucleotides matching TRBD1. With V trimmed by 0 bases and J by 4 bases, 9 bases remained unmatched. Germline V gene data show CDR1 as MGHRA and CDR2 as YSYEKL. The CDR3 has 17 amino acids. The CDR3 nucleotides read TGCGCCAGCAGCCAAGATCTGCGGGACAGAACAAATCAGCCCCAGCATTTT. Its translation is CASSQDLRDRTNQPQHF.